These 32 T cell receptor beta chains came from one sample sequenced in a study of shared clonotypes between healthy human individuals. TCRdb's table, derived via immunoSEQ multiplex PCR, lists solely in-frame clones and lacks some. This sample has more than 400,000 clones, with less than 96% found just once. The material sequenced was naive CD4+ T cells sorted from blood. As to subset: CD45RA+ positively selected. These receptors originate from a woman in her 30s in good health.

The J gene is TRBJ2-1, the V gene TRBV7-3; D is unclear. This CDR3 spans 13 amino acids. Germline V CDR1 and CDR2: SGHTA, FQGTGA. Trimming pared 5 bases from V and 5 bases from J, leaving 10 bases between. The CDR3 sequence is CASSQGNDNEQFF. The DNA of the CDR3 is TGTGCCAGCAGCCAAGGGAACGACAATGAGCAGTTCTTC.

The chain recombines TRBV13 with TRBJ2-5; no reliable D call. V shed 5 bases and J shed 2 bases, with 12 bases lying between them. Germline V gives CDR1 PRHDT, CDR2 FYEKMQ (reference sequence). The CDR3 extends over 14 amino acids. DNA for the CDR3: TGTGCCAGCAGCAATGCCGAATATCAAGAGACCCAGTACTTC. Translation gives CASSNAEYQETQYF.

This rearrangement joins TRBV6-1 to TRBJ2-5; D ambiguous. Per germline, CDR1 MNHNS and CDR2 SASEGT. Trimming cost V 7 bases and J 0 bases, with 9 bases left between them. The CDR3 is made up of 13 amino acids. Here the CDR3 DNA reads TGTGCCAGCATTCAGCAGTACCAAGAGACCCAGTACTTC. It yields the protein CASIQQYQETQYF.

The chain is built from TRBV18 and TRBJ2-7, with D perhaps matching TRBD2 (5 bases). CDR1 and CDR2 (germline): KGHSH, LQKENI. The CDR3 has 16 amino acids. V gave up 3 bases and J gave up 4 bases, with 19 bases separating them. The CDR3, as DNA: TGTGCCAGCTCACCCGGCGAATCGGGAATTGGTTACGAGCAGTACTTC. It encodes CASSPGESGIGYEQYF.

The rearrangement uses TRBV28 and TRBJ1-2; the D gene is possibly TRBD1 (5 bases). Germline-derived CDR1 and CDR2 are MDHEN and SYDVKM. The CDR3 runs to 15 residues. The germline V and J ends were trimmed by 8 bases and 1 base, with 17 bases remaining between them. The CDR3 DNA follows: TGTGCCAGCTACACCCCAGGGAAACTTAACTATGGCTACACCTTC. Protein product: CASYTPGKLNYGYTF.

The chain is built from TRBV18 and TRBJ2-5, with D perhaps TRBD1 or TRBD2 (5 bases each). CDR1 and CDR2 (germline): KGHSH, LQKENI. The CDR3 is 13 amino acids. V lost 3 bases to trimming and J lost 5 bases, with 10 bases between them. CDR3 DNA: TGTGCCAGCTCACCGGGGCGGAGGGAGACCCAGTACTTC. It encodes CASSPGRRETQYF.

This chain links TRBV2 with TRBJ1-3; D is undetermined. CDR1 is SNHLY and CDR2 is FYNNEI in the germline V gene. Trimming stripped 1 base from V and 4 bases from J, with 8 bases between. The CDR3 is 14 amino acids. In DNA form, the CDR3 reads TGTGCCAGCAGTGAAGGACATGGCGGAAACACCATATATTTT. This sequence encodes CASSEGHGGNTIYF.

The chain uses TRBV28 and TRBJ2-1; 9 bases line up with TRBD1. The CDR3 spans 16 residues. The germline CDR1 and CDR2 sequences are MDHEN and SYDVKM. The V and J ends lost 8 bases and 7 bases, in that order; junction bases with no gene match: 15. The chain's CDR3 is CASRVFFGTGRNEQFF. The CDR3, as DNA: TGTGCCAGCCGAGTCTTCTTCGGGACAGGGAGGAATGAGCAGTTCTTC.

The genes are TRBV6-1 and TRBJ1-2, with D perhaps matching TRBD1 (6 bases). Germline loops: CDR1 MNHNS, CDR2 SASEGT. This CDR3 has 14 amino acids. Trimming removed 5 bases at V and 0 bases at J, with 10 bases between. The CDR3 nucleotides are TGTGCCAGCAGTCGGACAGATACTAACTATGGCTACACCTTC. Its protein product is CASSRTDTNYGYTF.

The rearrangement links TRBV2 to TRBJ2-7, with 8 bases lining up with TRBD1. The CDR3 has 13 residues. In germline, CDR1 is SNHLY, CDR2 FYNNEI. V was clipped by 8 bases and J by 4 bases; unmatched bases: 7. The CDR3 reads CASARDRTYEQYF. CDR3 coding DNA: TGTGCCAGCGCCAGGGACAGGACTTACGAGCAGTACTTC.

CDR3 bases: TGTGCCAGCAGTCTGGACAGGGGGAACACTGAAGCTTTCTTT. Its translation: CASSLDRGNTEAFF. The V and J genes are TRBV6-1 and TRBJ1-1, with TRBD1 matching over 9 bases. The germline CDR1 and CDR2 sequences are MNHNS and SASEGT. This CDR3 has 14 amino acids. The junction had 2 bases not matched to a gene; V was cut back by 5 bases and J by 1 base.

The chain uses TRBV28 and TRBJ1-2, with a tentative D call TRBD1 (5 bases). The CDR3 totals 16 residues. CDR1 is MDHEN, CDR2 SYDVKM, per germline. Trimming took off 2 bases at V and 0 bases at J, with 13 bases between the two ends. The CDR3 DNA reads as TGTGCCAGCAGTTTAGGCAGGGTCCCCCCTAACTATGGCTACACCTTC. This codes for CASSLGRVPPNYGYTF.

The chain combines TRBV5-1 with TRBJ2-1; 9 positions agree with TRBD2. V was pared by 4 bases and J by 5 bases, with 10 bases of the junction left unmatched. Germline CDR1 and CDR2: SGHRS and YFSETQ. The CDR3 loop spans 16 amino acids. Written as DNA, the CDR3 is TGCGCCAGCAGCAGGGGACTAGCAGCCTCTCACAATGAGCAGTTCTTC. Translation gives CASSRGLAASHNEQFF.

The chain links TRBV13 to TRBJ2-3; TRBD2 matches at 15 bases. The CDR3 totals 19 residues. Germline V gene lookup returns CDR1 PRHDT and CDR2 FYEKMQ (reference sequence). Trimming removed 4 bases from V and 3 bases from J; junction bases left unmatched: 11. CDR3 nucleotide sequence: TGTGCCAGCAGCTCCTCGGGACTAGCGGGAGGAAGGGGAACAGATACGCAGTATTTT. Translating it yields CASSSSGLAGGRGTDTQYF.

V gene TRBV6-4 combines with J gene TRBJ2-3; no reliable D call. The ends were cut back, 0 bases at V and 2 bases at J, with 6 bases in the middle. In germline, CDR1 is MRHNA, CDR2 SNTAGT. The CDR3 runs 14 residues. CDR3 nucleotide sequence: TGTGCCAGCAGTGACTCGGCGACCACAGATACGCAGTATTTT. Its protein product is CASSDSATTDTQYF.

The chain is built from TRBV19 and TRBJ2-7, with a tentative D call TRBD2 (5 bases). V lost 3 bases to trimming and J lost 4 bases, with 13 bases between them. The CDR3 runs 14 residues. Looked up from germline, CDR1 is LNHDA and CDR2 is SQIVND (reference sequence). CDR3 amino acids: CASSIRGWGYEQYF. CDR3 nucleotides: TGTGCCAGTAGTATTCGAGGGTGGGGATACGAGCAGTACTTC. Supplemented by reference TRBV19 and TRBJ2-7, the full variable domain reads DGGITQSPKYLFRKEGQNVTLSCEQNLNHDAMYWYRQDPGQGLRLIYYSQIVNDFQKGDIAEGYSVSREKKESFPLTVTSAQKNPTAFYLCASSIRGWGYEQYFGPGTRLTVT.

J is TRBJ2-7 and V is TRBV19; a possible D gene is TRBD2 (6 bases). The CDR3 contains 12 residues. V shed 8 bases and J shed 3 bases, with 11 bases lying between them. Per germline, CDR1 LNHDA and CDR2 SQIVND (reference sequence). Here the CDR3 reads CASGGTDYEQYF. CDR3 bases: TGTGCCAGTGGGGGGACCGACTACGAGCAGTACTTC.

The rearrangement uses TRBV29-1 and TRBJ2-1, with 11 bases matching TRBD1. The CDR3 covers 14 residues. V was pared by 7 bases and J by 7 bases, with 9 bases of the junction left unmatched. CDR1 is SQVTM, CDR2 ANQGSEA, per germline. The CDR3 DNA sequence: TGCAGCGGGGAGGACAGGGGGCAACGGAATGAGCAGTTCTTC. It codes for CSGEDRGQRNEQFF.

The chain carries TRBV19 and TRBJ1-1, with 8 positions matching TRBD1. The germline V gene encodes CDR1 LNHDA and CDR2 SQIVND (reference sequence). The CDR3 totals 15 residues. J was trimmed by 0 bases and V by 6 bases; bases with no gene match: 6. The CDR3 loop reads CASRWTGSMNTEAFF. The CDR3 bases are TGTGCCAGTAGGTGGACAGGGTCAATGAACACTGAAGCTTTCTTT.

The V and J genes are TRBV6-5 and TRBJ2-5; D unclear. Germline V CDR1 and CDR2: MNHEY, SVGAGI. Between the trimmed V and J ends, which lost 2 bases and 9 bases, there was a span of 7 bases. CDR3 size: 11 residues. CDR3 in amino acids: CASSYRWAQYF. In DNA, the CDR3 is TGTGCCAGCAGTTACAGGTGGGCCCAGTACTTC.

The chain couples TRBV5-1 to TRBJ2-3, with 14 nucleotides matching TRBD2. V shed 4 bases, J shed 1 base, and the junction held 2 bases outside the gene matches. This CDR3 is built from 16 residues. Germline V gene lookup returns CDR1 SGHRS and CDR2 YFSETQ. The CDR3, as DNA: TGCGCCAGCAGCGCGGGACTAGCGGGAGGCACAGATACGCAGTATTTT. As protein: CASSAGLAGGTDTQYF.

The chain has TRBV7-9 and TRBJ2-2; perhaps D is TRBD1 or TRBD2 (5 bases each). Germline loops: CDR1 SEHNR, CDR2 FQNEAQ (reference sequence). The CDR3 runs to 16 residues. The V end was cut by 7 bases, the J end by 4 bases, with 19 bases between. The CDR3 region is CASNLNGGRSTGELFF. The CDR3 nucleotides are TGTGCCAGCAACCTGAATGGGGGACGGAGCACCGGGGAGCTGTTTTTT.

The J gene is TRBJ1-6, the V gene TRBV11-1, with 7 bases matching TRBD1. J lost 8 bases, V lost 5 bases, and 3 bases had no gene match. This CDR3 spans 13 amino acids. Germline V lookup: CDR1 SGHAT, CDR2 FQDESV (reference sequence). The CDR3 DNA reads TGTGCCAGCAGCCATACAGGGGATTCACCCCTCCACTTT. It yields the protein CASSHTGDSPLHF.

The V call is TRBV6-5, the J call TRBJ2-1; 7 bases match TRBD2. The J segment lost 6 bases and the V segment lost 8 bases, leaving 7 bases of the junction unmatched. The CDR3 sequence is 13 residues long. Germline CDR1 is MNHEY and CDR2 is SVGAGI. In nucleotides, the CDR3 is TGTGCCAGCCGCCAGGCGGGAGTCAATGAGCAGTTCTTC. Translating gives CASRQAGVNEQFF.

The rearrangement links TRBV9 to TRBJ2-1, with TRBD1 as a possible D gene (6 bases). The CDR3 runs 14 residues. V dropped 0 bases and J dropped 8 bases, with 12 bases sitting between them. The V gene's germline CDR1 is SGDLS and CDR2 YYNGEE. The CDR3 DNA is TGTGCCAGCAGCGTAGGCCCAGGGGTTGATGAGCAGTTCTTC. Its protein product is CASSVGPGVDEQFF.

V and J are TRBV2 and TRBJ1-1; 8 bases are a match to TRBD1. From germline, CDR1 is SNHLY and CDR2 FYNNEI. V was clipped by 8 bases and J by 1 base; unmatched bases: 3. The CDR3 runs to 13 residues. The CDR3 region is CASHRGSNTEAFF. DNA of the CDR3: TGTGCCAGCCACAGGGGGTCGAACACTGAAGCTTTCTTT.

The chain couples TRBV5-1 to TRBJ2-5, with D perhaps being TRBD1 or TRBD2 (5 bases each). The V gene lost 4 bases and the J gene lost 5 bases, with 24 bases spanning the gap. This CDR3 is 17 amino acids long. The germline V gene encodes CDR1 SGHRS and CDR2 YFSETQ. In DNA, the CDR3 is TGCGCCAGCAGCCCGACCGAATCAAGAGGGGTCGATGAGACCCAGTACTTC. Its translation: CASSPTESRGVDETQYF.

This chain links TRBV19 with TRBJ1-5, with 9 positions matching TRBD1. CDR3 length: 16 amino acids. Germline V gene lookup returns CDR1 LNHDA and CDR2 SQIVND (reference sequence). V gave up 3 bases and J gave up 2 bases; unmatched junction bases: 5. The CDR3, as DNA: TGTGCCAGTAGTATCGGACAGGGGTCCCGCAATCAGCCCCAGCATTTT. It is translated as CASSIGQGSRNQPQHF.

The chain joins TRBV11-2 to TRBJ2-7, with 9 nucleotides matching TRBD1. The length of the CDR3 is 15 residues. Germline assignment: CDR1 SGHAT and CDR2 FQNNGV. V lost 3 bases, J lost 2 bases, and 5 bases stayed unmatched. The CDR3 coding sequence is TGTGCCAGCAGCTTCCTCGGGACAGGGACCTACGAGCAGTACTTC. It translates to CASSFLGTGTYEQYF.

In the case of this clone: Within the sample, other DNA sequences also encode this same CDR3. V gene TRBV5-1 combines with J gene TRBJ2-5; 8 nucleotides match TRBD2. This CDR3 has 13 amino acids. CDR1 SGHRS and CDR2 YFSETQ come from the germline V gene. V shed 3 bases, J shed 5 bases, and the junction held 3 bases outside the gene matches. CDR3 sequence reads: CASSSGGGETQYF. The CDR3 DNA reads as TGCGCCAGCAGCTCCGGCGGGGGGGAGACCCAGTACTTC.

The chain links TRBV6-1 to TRBJ1-2; 7 nucleotides match TRBD1. With 7 bases clipped from V and 1 base from J, the junction kept 6 bases outside the gene matches. CDR3 size: 14 residues. From germline, CDR1 is MNHNS and CDR2 SASEGT. CDR3: CASTGRGGNYGYTF. The CDR3 DNA is TGTGCCAGCACGGGCAGGGGGGGTAACTATGGCTACACCTTC.

The rearrangement joins TRBV18 to TRBJ1-3; D unresolved. The CDR3 runs to 16 residues. CDR1 KGHSH and CDR2 LQKENI come from the germline V gene. Trimming pared 3 bases from V and 3 bases from J, leaving 15 bases between. CDR3 sequence (DNA): TGTGCCAGCTCACCGGTCGGAGTAAAATTTGGAAACACCATATATTTT. It specifies CASSPVGVKFGNTIYF.